The 22 T cell receptor beta chains below all came from one sample that was sequenced in a study of cytomegalovirus exposure and HLA in healthy donors. Vbeta (60) and Jbeta (13) primers were used in the PCR. Using immunoSEQ multiplex PCR, the repertoire was profiled, and TCRdb retains in-frame clones only, with some absent. This table has around 150,000 clones, roughly 80% appearing once. The sequencing input was PBMCs. These receptors all come from a man between 50 and 59 years old in good health and CMV-seropositive.

This clone was seen only once. The chain uses TRBV5-6 and TRBJ2-7, with a possible D match to TRBD2 (5 bases). CDR1 and CDR2 (germline): SGHDT, YYEEEE. The V and J ends lost 0 bases and 4 bases respectively, with 8 bases between them. The CDR3 extends over 13 amino acids. CDR3 coding DNA: TGTGCCAGCAGCTTGGCCCGGGGATACGAGCAGTACTTC. Translated, it gives CASSLARGYEQYF.

The chain combines TRBV28 with TRBJ2-7; 8 bases map to TRBD2. CDR1 is MDHEN and CDR2 is SYDVKM in the germline V gene. V shed 1 base and J 9 bases; nucleotides not matched to a gene: 8. CDR3 length: 14 amino acids. The CDR3 spells CASSLLGAGGWQYF. CDR3 in DNA: TGTGCCAGCAGTTTATTAGGGGCGGGAGGTTGGCAGTACTTC. The full variable domain, in which reference TRBV28 and TRBJ2-7 provide the parts outside the CDR3, is DVKVTQSSRYLVKRTGEKVFLECVQDMDHENMFWYRQDPGLGLRLIYFSYDVKMKEKGDIPEGYSVSREKKERFSLILESASTNQTSMYLCASSLLGAGGWQYFGPGTRLTVT.

The chain couples TRBV15 to TRBJ2-2, with TRBD1 matching over 9 bases. The CDR3 covers 15 residues. Germline V gene lookup returns CDR1 LNHNV and CDR2 YYDKDF (reference sequence). With 3 bases clipped from V and 5 bases from J, the junction kept 4 bases outside the gene matches. The CDR3 is CATSRTGGETGELFF. CDR3 DNA sequence: TGTGCCACCAGCAGGACAGGGGGAGAGACCGGGGAGCTGTTTTTT.

V usage is TRBV5-1 and J usage is TRBJ2-1, with 10 bases identical to TRBD2. The CDR3 has 19 amino acids. Germline trimming cut 5 bases from V and 7 bases from J; bases unmatched to any gene: 21. Germline CDR1 SGHRS, CDR2 YFSETQ. The CDR3 nucleotides read TGCGCCAGCAGGACTACAGGGAGGACTAGCGGAAACAAGGTAAATGAGCAGTTCTTC. The encoded protein is CASRTTGRTSGNKVNEQFF.

The rearrangement links TRBV6-5 to TRBJ1-5; D may be TRBD1 (5 bases). The ends were cut back, 6 bases at V and 8 bases at J, with 8 bases in the middle. This CDR3 spans 11 amino acids. CDR1 MNHEY and CDR2 SVGAGI come from the germline V gene. DNA of the CDR3: TGTGCCAGCAGCGGGGGGAAGCCCCAGCATTTT. Its translation is CASSGGKPQHF.

This CDR3 is CASSSNLEPGNTIYF. CDR3 in DNA: TGCGCCAGCAGCTCCAACCTGGAGCCTGGAAACACCATATATTTT. The chain uses TRBV5-1 and TRBJ1-3; D unclear. The CDR3 is made up of 15 amino acids. Germline CDR1 and CDR2: SGHRS and YFSETQ. With 3 bases removed from V and 2 bases from J, the gap between germline ends came to 12 bases.

V is TRBV7-2 and J is TRBJ1-2; perhaps TRBD1 as D (6 bases). V lost 0 bases to trimming and J lost 6 bases, with 14 bases between them. This CDR3 contains 15 residues. Germline CDR1 is SGHTA and CDR2 is FQGNSA. The CDR3 is CASSLARGAPDGYTF. In DNA form, the CDR3 reads TGTGCCAGCAGCTTAGCGCGGGGGGCGCCAGATGGCTACACCTTC.

V is TRBV29-1 and J is TRBJ2-5; 7 positions agree with TRBD2. This CDR3 is 19 amino acids long. The trim removed 0 bases at V and 1 base at J, leaving 17 bases unmatched. Germline V lookup: CDR1 SQVTM, CDR2 ANQGSEA. CDR3 in DNA: TGCAGCGTTGAAGAGAAGCTGGACGCCGGGGGGTTTTTCCAAGAGACCCAGTACTTC. This sequence encodes CSVEEKLDAGGFFQETQYF.

The chain recombines TRBV5-1 with TRBJ2-1; 10 bases map to TRBD2. The trim removed 0 bases at V and 4 bases at J, leaving 7 bases unmatched. Germline V gene sequence: CDR1 SGHRS, CDR2 YFSETQ. This CDR3 has 17 residues. The chain's CDR3 is CASSLGSSGGPYNEQFF. The CDR3 coding sequence is TGCGCCAGCAGCTTGGGTTCTAGCGGGGGACCATACAATGAGCAGTTCTTC. The full variable domain, its missing parts supplied by reference TRBV5-1 and TRBJ2-1, is KAGVTQTPRYLIKTRGQQVTLSCSPISGHRSVSWYQQTPGQGLQFLFEYFSETQRNKGNFPGRFSGRQFSNSRSEMNVSTLELGDSALYLCASSLGSSGGPYNEQFFGPGTRLTVL.

This rearrangement joins TRBV19 to TRBJ2-5, with a tentative D call TRBD1 (6 bases). Trimming pared 5 bases from V and 6 bases from J, leaving 16 bases between. CDR3 length equals 14 residues. CDR1 and CDR2 (germline): LNHDA, SQIVND (reference sequence). The CDR3 DNA reads as TGTGCCAGTAGTTCAACCGGGCAGGGGCAGACCCAGTACTTC. Translation: CASSSTGQGQTQYF.

Details on this clone: At one end, the junction sequence differs from germline, possibly due to a read error. This chain connects TRBV7-7 to TRBJ2-1; a weak D match, TRBD1 (6 bases). Germline V CDR1 and CDR2: SSHAT, FNYEAQ (reference sequence). The CDR3 sequence is 13 residues long. The CDR3 DNA reads TGTGCTAGCAGCTTAGTAACAGGGACTGAGCAGTTCTTC. Translation gives CASSLVTGTEQFF.

CDR3: CASSVNWGQNSGNTIYF. In nucleotides, the CDR3 is TGTGCCAGCAGCGTAAATTGGGGACAGAACTCTGGAAACACCATATATTTT. The chain couples TRBV9 to TRBJ1-3, with 7 bases aligning to TRBD1. Germline V lookup: CDR1 SGDLS, CDR2 YYNGEE. V shed 1 base, J shed 0 bases, and the junction held 7 bases outside the gene matches. This CDR3 spans 17 amino acids.

V and J are TRBV11-2 and TRBJ2-7; no definite D call. Germline V gene sequence: CDR1 SGHAT, CDR2 FQNNGV. V lost 1 base, J lost 2 bases, and 9 bases lay in between. The CDR3 is made up of 14 amino acids. DNA of the CDR3: TGTGCCAGCAGCTTAGTTTTGGCCGCCTACGAGCAGTACTTC. Encoded protein: CASSLVLAAYEQYF. The full variable domain, its missing parts supplied by reference TRBV11-2 and TRBJ2-7, is EAGVAQSPRYKIIEKRQSVAFWCNPISGHATLYWYQQILGQGPKLLIQFQNNGVVDDSQLPKDRFSAERLKGVDSTLKIQPAKLEDSAVYLCASSLVLAAYEQYFGPGTRLTVT.

The V call is TRBV2, the J call TRBJ1-2; the match to TRBD1 covers 11 bases. The CDR3 totals 17 residues. J was trimmed by 3 bases and V by 7 bases; bases with no gene match: 13. The germline gives CDR1 SNHLY, CDR2 FYNNEI. The CDR3 DNA reads TGTGCCAGCACCTTACCGGACAGGGGGCGATATGACTATGGCTACACCTTC. Translation gives CASTLPDRGRYDYGYTF. The full variable domain, with the rest looked up from reference TRBV2 and TRBJ1-2, is EPEVTQTPSHQVTQMGQEVILRCVPISNHLYFYWYRQILGQKVEFLVSFYNNEISEKSEIFDDQFSVERPDGSNFTLKIRSTKLEDSAMYFCASTLPDRGRYDYGYTFGSGTRLTVV.

The V gene is TRBV30, the J gene TRBJ2-1, with 7 bases fitting TRBD2. After removal of 4 bases from V and 5 bases from J, the junction contained 8 bases not matched to a gene. In germline, CDR1 is GTSNPN, CDR2 SVGIG (reference sequence). The CDR3 has 14 amino acids. CDR3 residues: CAWTGGLSHNEQFF. For the CDR3, the DNA is TGTGCCTGGACGGGGGGACTCTCGCACAATGAGCAGTTCTTC.

This clone turned up a few times. V is TRBV4-3 and J is TRBJ1-3; 8 bases agree with TRBD1. The CDR3 is 17 residues long. CDR1 is LGHNA and CDR2 is YSLEER in the germline V gene. The trim removed 0 bases at V and 0 bases at J, leaving 4 bases unmatched. DNA of the CDR3: TGCGCCAGCAGCCAAGAAGTAGGGACAGGCTCTGGAAACACCATATATTTT. Protein: CASSQEVGTGSGNTIYF.

J is TRBJ2-7 and V is TRBV5-4, with D possibly being TRBD1 (5 bases). Germline-derived CDR1 and CDR2 are SGHNT and YYREEE (reference sequence). The CDR3 consists of 11 residues. Trimming shortened V by 3 bases and J by 7 bases, and 8 bases separated the two germline ends. CDR3 residues: CASSYTGEQYF. CDR3 sequence (DNA): TGTGCCAGCAGCTACACAGGAGAGCAGTACTTC.

The rearrangement joins TRBV28 to TRBJ2-7; TRBD2 matches 7 bases. Germline V gene sequence: CDR1 MDHEN, CDR2 SYDVKM. The CDR3 has 14 amino acids. The junction had 4 bases not matched to a gene; V was cut back by 5 bases and J by 0 bases. The CDR3, as DNA: TGTGCCAGCAGTCAAAGCGGGGTCTCCTACGAGCAGTACTTC. Its protein is CASSQSGVSYEQYF.

The CDR3 is CASSFGQGRNEQFF. As DNA, the CDR3 is TGTGCCAGCTCATTCGGACAGGGAAGGAATGAGCAGTTCTTC. The chain combines TRBV18 with TRBJ2-1, with 8 bases identical to TRBD1. The junction had 7 bases not matched to a gene; V was cut back by 5 bases and J by 7 bases. The CDR3 is 14 amino acids. Germline V CDR1 and CDR2: KGHSH, LQKENI.

This chain joins TRBV7-6 and TRBJ1-3; D may be TRBD1 (5 bases). The CDR3 extends over 14 amino acids. V dropped 5 bases and J dropped 4 bases, with 12 bases sitting between them. Germline assignment: CDR1 SGHVS and CDR2 FNYEAQ. In DNA form, the CDR3 reads TGTGCCAGCAGCCTAACCCAGGGAGGAAACACCATATATTTT. It specifies CASSLTQGGNTIYF. The full variable domain, rest sourced from reference TRBV7-6 and TRBJ1-3, is GAGVSQSPRYKVTKRGQDVALRCDPISGHVSLYWYRQALGQGPEFLTYFNYEAQQDKSGLPNDRFSAERPEGSISTLTIQRTEQRDSAMYRCASSLTQGGNTIYFGEGSWLTVV.

V and J are TRBV6-5 and TRBJ1-5, with D unresolved. Trimming pared 6 bases from V and 0 bases from J, leaving 6 bases between. CDR1 MNHEY and CDR2 SVGAGI come from the germline V gene. The CDR3 runs 13 residues. The CDR3 DNA reads as TGTGCCAGCAGGTCCAATAGCAATCAGCCCCAGCATTTT. It is translated as CASRSNSNQPQHF.

V is TRBV4-2 and J is TRBJ2-3, with 9 positions matching TRBD2. V lost 1 base, J lost 6 bases, and 8 bases stayed unmatched. This CDR3 spans 16 amino acids. CDR1 LGHNA and CDR2 YNFKEQ come from the germline V gene. CDR3 DNA sequence: TGTGCCAGCAGCCAAGTCGCGGGGGGGCTTGGGGATACGCAGTATTTT. Amino acids: CASSQVAGGLGDTQYF.